Listed below are T cell receptor beta chains from one sample, sequenced in a study of blood T cell repertoires in COVID-19. Sequencing used immunoSEQ multiplex PCR; TCRdb keeps in-frame clones, though not all of them. The data contain fewer than 200,000 clones, roughly four fifths of them singletons. The sample comprised peripheral blood. These receptors all stem from a woman older than 75 with acute or convalescent COVID-19. Both conserved end residues are part of each CDR3. Fields, in order: V gene, clone size, D gene, J gene, CDR3 protein, CDR3 DNA. D genes are given only for firm matches. Clone size is shown for a subset of rows, as once, few, many or a class of expanded clone.

TRBV5-4	NA	TRBD1	TRBJ2-2	CASSLGALAGGTGELFF	TGTGCCAGCAGCTTGGGGGCTCTAGCAGGGGGCACCGGGGAGCTGTTTTTT
TRBV11-2	NA	NA	TRBJ1-1	CASTAGLDTEAFF	TGTGCCAGCACCGCGGGGTTGGACACTGAAGCTTTCTTT
TRBV2	NA	NA	TRBJ2-5	CASSGTDSGTQYF	TGTGCCAGCAGCGGGACGGACAGCGGGACCCAGTACTTC
TRBV19	NA	NA	TRBJ1-1	CASKSLPSTEAFF	TGTGCCAGTAAGAGCTTGCCTAGCACTGAAGCTTTCTTT
TRBV7-9	once	NA	TRBJ1-6	CASSPEKSPLHF	TGTGCCAGCAGCCCGGAGAAATCACCCCTCCACTTT
TRBV18	NA	NA	TRBJ1-1	CASSPNNGPTEAFF	TGTGCCAGCTCACCTAATAACGGTCCCACTGAAGCTTTCTTT
TRBV6-2/TRBV6-3	few	NA	TRBJ2-7	CASSYGGGTTYEQYF	TGTGCCAGCAGTTACGGCGGGGGCACGACCTACGAGCAGTACTTC
TRBV7-2	NA	TRBD1	TRBJ2-5	CASSPRQGGETQYF	TGTGCCAGCAGCCCCCGACAGGGCGGGGAGACCCAGTACTTC
TRBV9	NA	TRBD2	TRBJ2-3	CASSPRAGVGTDTQYF	TGTGCCAGCAGCCCCAGGGCGGGGGTTGGCACAGATACGCAGTATTTT
TRBV5-4	few	NA	TRBJ1-1	CASSFPGSPLGTEAFF	TGTGCCAGCAGCTTTCCAGGGTCCCCTCTGGGAACTGAAGCTTTCTTT
TRBV6-5	NA	NA	TRBJ1-4	CASRSRGALNEKLFF	TGTGCCAGCAGGTCCCGTGGGGCTCTTAATGAAAAACTGTTTTTT
TRBV12-5	NA	NA	TRBJ2-7	CASGLIERYEQYF	TGTGCTAGTGGTTTGATTGAGAGATACGAGCAGTACTTC
TRBV19	NA	TRBD2	TRBJ2-1	CASSMYRGRDEQFF	TGTGCCAGTAGTATGTACCGGGGGAGGGATGAGCAGTTCTTC
TRBV20-1	NA	TRBD1	TRBJ1-1	CSARQGTEAFF	TGCAGTGCGAGACAGGGAACTGAAGCTTTCTTT
TRBV6-1	NA	TRBD1	TRBJ1-2	CASSASGQGIGNYGYTF	TGTGCCAGCAGTGCCTCGGGACAGGGGATAGGAAACTATGGCTACACCTTC
TRBV7-9	NA	NA	TRBJ1-5	CASSGRNQPQHF	TGTGCCAGCAGCGGGCGCAATCAGCCCCAGCATTTT
TRBV9	NA	TRBD2	TRBJ2-5	CASSVGLAGQGETQYF	TGTGCCAGCAGCGTGGGATTAGCGGGGCAGGGGGAGACCCAGTACTTC
TRBV28	once	TRBD1	TRBJ1-4	CASRLTGANEKLFF	TGTGCCAGCAGGCTGACAGGGGCTAATGAAAAACTGTTTTTT
TRBV5-1	NA	NA	TRBJ2-7	CASSLAGSSGDEQYF	TGCGCCAGCAGCTTGGCTGGGTCCTCGGGGGACGAGCAGTACTTC
TRBV6-2/TRBV6-3	medium-sized	NA	TRBJ1-4	CASSSPRTVGEKLFF	TGTGCCAGCAGTTCACCCCGGACAGTTGGCGAAAAACTGTTTTTT
TRBV7-2	NA	NA	TRBJ2-1	CASSLWTSGNYNEQFF	TGTGCCAGCAGCCTTTGGACATCAGGGAACTACAATGAGCAGTTCTTC
TRBV5-1	NA	TRBD2	TRBJ2-1	CASSFVAGFYNEQFF	TGCGCCAGCAGCTTTGTAGCGGGGTTCTACAATGAGCAGTTCTTC
TRBV27	NA	TRBD1	TRBJ1-2	CASSFRDRGGYTF	TGTGCCAGCAGTTTCCGGGACAGGGGTGGCTACACCTTC
TRBV5-1	NA	NA	TRBJ1-6	CASSPVQGNNSPLHF	TGCGCCAGCAGTCCCGTGCAGGGGAATAATTCACCCCTCCACTTT
TRBV2	NA	NA	TRBJ1-6	CASWGGINSPLHF	TGTGCCAGCTGGGGGGGGATTAATTCACCCCTCCACTTT